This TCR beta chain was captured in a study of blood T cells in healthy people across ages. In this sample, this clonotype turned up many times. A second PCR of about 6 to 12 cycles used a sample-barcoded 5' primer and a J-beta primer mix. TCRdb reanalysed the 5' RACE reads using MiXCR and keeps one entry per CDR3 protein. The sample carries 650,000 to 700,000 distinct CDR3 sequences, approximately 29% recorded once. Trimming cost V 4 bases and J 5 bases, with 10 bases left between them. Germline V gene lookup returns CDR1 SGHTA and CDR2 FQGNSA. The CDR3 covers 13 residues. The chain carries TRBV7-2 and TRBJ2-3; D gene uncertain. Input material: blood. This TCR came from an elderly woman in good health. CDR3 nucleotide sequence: TGTGCCAGCAGCTCCAGACCCCGAGATACGCAGTATTTT. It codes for CASSSRPRDTQYF.